The 23 T cell receptor beta chains below all came from one sample that was sequenced in a study of cytomegalovirus exposure and HLA in healthy donors. Amplification used 60 Vbeta primers and 13 Jbeta primers. This table comes from immunoSEQ multiplex PCR, and its TCRdb copy is limited to in-frame clones, with some not included. This table has 150,000 or so clones, more than 70% appearing once. Sequencing was performed on PBMCs. These receptors came from a man in his fifties or sixties in good health and CMV-seronegative.

The genes are TRBV5-1 and TRBJ1-4; a weak D match, TRBD1 (6 bases). The germline V gene encodes CDR1 SGHRS and CDR2 YFSETQ. V lost 0 bases, J lost 7 bases, and 10 bases lay in between. CDR3 length: 14 residues. CDR3 sequence: CASSLESGVEKLFF. Written as DNA, the CDR3 is TGCGCCAGCAGCTTGGAGTCAGGGGTTGAAAAACTGTTTTTT.

The rearrangement uses TRBV5-8 and TRBJ2-7, with D unclear. Per the germline V gene, CDR1 is SGHTS and CDR2 is YDEGEE. V lost 2 bases and J 8 bases, leaving 20 bases between the germline ends. The CDR3 loop spans 15 amino acids. CDR3 sequence (DNA): TGTGCCAGCAGCTTATCGGCAGGTACCGCTACGCAGCAGTACTTC. This translates into CASSLSAGTATQQYF.

This clone showed up just a few times. The final CDR3 position lacks the conserved phenylalanine or tryptophan, pointing to a likely read error. The limits of the CDR3 on the DNA are not certain, so only TCRdb's listed CDR3 is given. The chain links TRBV6-1 to TRBJ2-7; TRBD2, the D gene given by the table, was not confirmed from the DNA. The CDR3 region is 10 residues in length, termini included. CDR1 is MNHNS, CDR2 SASEGT, per germline. Here the CDR3 reads CASSEPGLII.

This chain links TRBV9 with TRBJ2-2; D possibly corresponds to TRBD1 (6 bases). V was pared by 2 bases and J by 2 bases, with 10 bases between. There are 15 residues in the CDR3. CDR1 is SGDLS and CDR2 is YYNGEE in the germline V gene. CDR3 amino acids: CASSVAGGNTGELFF. CDR3 nucleotides: TGTGCCAGCAGCGTGGCTGGGGGCAACACCGGGGAGCTGTTTTTT.

This clone has a handful of counts. This chain joins TRBV4-1 and TRBJ2-1, with TRBD2 matching 8 bases. Losses at the gene ends were 0 bases for V and 8 bases for J; bases not matched to a gene: 15. The CDR3 sequence is 18 residues long. Germline CDR1 and CDR2: MGHRA and YSYEKL. The CDR3 DNA follows: TGCGCCAGCAGCCAAGAGGATACCGGGACTAGGCTGGCCTATGAGCAGTTCTTC. As protein: CASSQEDTGTRLAYEQFF.

This sequence joins TRBV10-3 and TRBJ2-7; 11 positions match TRBD2. Germline CDR1 and CDR2: ENHRY and SYGVKD. The CDR3 has 14 amino acids. Trimming at V came to 2 bases and at J to 3 bases, leaving 0 bases not matched to a gene. The CDR3 here is CAISETSGGYEQYF. The CDR3 DNA reads as TGTGCCATCAGTGAGACTAGCGGGGGCTACGAGCAGTACTTC.

The chain is built from TRBV23-1 and TRBJ2-5, with D possibly TRBD2 on 5 matching bases. TRBV23-1 has ORF status, its function being uncertain. This CDR3 spans 13 amino acids. Deletions cut 0 bases from V and 5 bases from J, with 7 bases between. The CDR3 sequence is CASSQSAGETQYF. For the CDR3, the DNA is TGCGCCAGCAGTCAATCGGCGGGCGAGACCCAGTACTTC.

The CDR3 reads CANGPPYSGSSYNEQFF. CDR3 nucleotide sequence: TGTGCCAACGGCCCTCCCTATAGCGGGTCCTCCTACAATGAGCAGTTCTTC. The chain couples TRBV2 to TRBJ2-1; 7 bases match TRBD2. This CDR3 contains 17 residues. Germline CDR1 is SNHLY and CDR2 is FYNNEI. V lost 10 bases, J lost 0 bases, and 15 bases stayed unmatched.

This chain links TRBV7-2 with TRBJ2-7; 9 bases are shared with TRBD1. The CDR3 runs to 15 residues. The germline V gene has CDR1 SGHTA and CDR2 FQGNSA. The J segment lost 3 bases and the V segment lost 1 base, leaving 4 bases of the junction unmatched. In nucleotides, the CDR3 is TGTGCCAGCAGCTTAGTTGGGACAGGGTACTACGAGCAGTACTTC. Amino acid sequence: CASSLVGTGYYEQYF.

The V call is TRBV28, the J call TRBJ1-5; the D gene is possibly TRBD1 (5 bases). The V and J ends lost 4 bases and 1 base respectively, with 8 bases between them. CDR1 is MDHEN and CDR2 is SYDVKM in the germline V gene. The CDR3 is 14 amino acids. The CDR3 coding sequence is TGTGCCAGCAGTTCGCACAGGAGCAATCAGCCCCAGCATTTT. It encodes CASSSHRSNQPQHF.

The chain joins TRBV28 to TRBJ1-2; 11 nucleotides line up with TRBD1. V gave up 5 bases and J gave up 7 bases; unmatched junction bases: 6. The V gene's germline CDR1 is MDHEN and CDR2 SYDVKM. The CDR3 is 14 residues long. This CDR3 reads CASSRGQGAFGYTF. The CDR3 nucleotides are TGTGCCAGCAGTCGAGGACAGGGGGCTTTTGGCTACACCTTC.

The chain joins TRBV5-6 to TRBJ2-3, with D perhaps TRBD2 (5 bases). Germline CDR1 is SGHDT and CDR2 is YYEEEE. V lost 1 base and J 3 bases, leaving 9 bases between the germline ends. This CDR3 is built from 14 residues. The CDR3 coding sequence is TGTGCCAGCAGCTTGTTAGGGAGAACAGATACGCAGTATTTT. Translated, it gives CASSLLGRTDTQYF.

A single count supports this clone. V and J are TRBV14 and TRBJ2-7, with 11 bases identical to TRBD2. The CDR3 runs 16 residues. The germline V gene encodes CDR1 SGHDN and CDR2 FVKESK. Unmatched junction bases numbered 11, after V lost 4 bases and J lost 6 bases. In nucleotides, the CDR3 is TGTGCCAGCAGCCTCAGCAAGTTACTAGCGGGAGCCGAGCAGTACTTC. This sequence encodes CASSLSKLLAGAEQYF. The full variable domain, rest sourced from reference TRBV14 and TRBJ2-7, is EAGVTQFPSHSVIEKGQTVTLRCDPISGHDNLYWYRRVMGKEIKFLLHFVKESKQDESGMPNNRFLAERTGGTYSTLKVQPAELEDSGVYFCASSLSKLLAGAEQYFGPGTRLTVT.

This rearrangement joins TRBV25-1 to TRBJ2-5; TRBD2 agrees at 13 bases. Germline V gene sequence: CDR1 MGHDK, CDR2 SYGVNS. This CDR3 comprises 17 residues. Trimming cost V 6 bases and J 7 bases; bases outside gene matches: 14. The CDR3 loop reads CASSGRGLAGIKRTQYF. In DNA form, the CDR3 reads TGTGCCAGCAGCGGGAGGGGACTAGCGGGGATCAAGAGGACCCAGTACTTC. Complete variable domain (other parts from reference TRBV25-1 and TRBJ2-5): EADIYQTPRYLVIGTGKKITLECSQTMGHDKMYWYQQDPGMELHLIHYSYGVNSTEKGDLSSESTVSRIRTEHFPLTLESARPSHTSQYLCASSGRGLAGIKRTQYFGPGTRLLVL.

This clone was seen a single time. V is TRBV6-1 and J is TRBJ2-5; D gene uncertain. CDR1 is MNHNS, CDR2 SASEGT, per germline. The germline V and J ends were trimmed by 3 bases and 5 bases, with 7 bases remaining between them. CDR3 length equals 12 residues. The CDR3 loop reads CASSEVGETQYF. The CDR3 DNA follows: TGTGCCAGCAGTGAGGTGGGCGAGACCCAGTACTTC.

This clone is a singleton in its sample. This chain connects TRBV29-1 to TRBJ1-1, with D perhaps matching TRBD1 (6 bases). The CDR3 has 10 amino acids. CDR1 SQVTM and CDR2 ANQGSEA come from the germline V gene. V was clipped by 5 bases and J by 8 bases, with 9 bases between them. Written as DNA, the CDR3 is TGCAGCGTTAAGGGGGTAGAAGCTTTCTTT. Its protein is CSVKGVEAFF.

Here the CDR3 reads CASSYTGQVYEQYF. CDR3 coding DNA: TGCGCCAGCAGCTATACCGGACAGGTTTACGAGCAGTACTTC. This chain connects TRBV5-1 to TRBJ2-7, with 7 nucleotides matching TRBD1. The germline CDR1 and CDR2 sequences are SGHRS and YFSETQ. This CDR3 spans 14 amino acids. The V gene end was trimmed by 3 bases and the J gene end by 4 bases; junction bases not matched to a gene: 7.

V and J are TRBV10-1 and TRBJ2-7, with 7 bases matching TRBD2. The CDR3 runs 13 residues. J lost 2 bases, V lost 9 bases, and 7 bases had no gene match. The germline V gene has CDR1 WNHNN and CDR2 SYGVQD (reference sequence). This CDR3 reads CASSSGIAYEQYF. For the CDR3, the DNA is TGCGCCAGTTCCAGCGGGATCGCCTACGAGCAGTACTTC.

V is TRBV30 and J is TRBJ1-1; D possibly corresponds to TRBD1 (5 bases). Germline CDR1 GTSNPN, CDR2 SVGIG (reference sequence). Trimming removed 5 bases at V and 1 base at J, with 14 bases between. The CDR3 sequence is 14 residues long. This CDR3 is CAWDILGGNTEAFF. CDR3 coding DNA: TGTGCCTGGGACATTCTGGGGGGGAACACTGAAGCTTTCTTT.

This clone was picked up one time. V usage is TRBV28 and J usage is TRBJ2-7; the match to TRBD1 covers 9 bases. The germline V gene encodes CDR1 MDHEN and CDR2 SYDVKM. The CDR3 has 16 amino acids. V dropped 6 bases and J dropped 2; count of bases not matched to a gene: 11. This CDR3 is CASRGESGTGTYEQYF. DNA of the CDR3: TGTGCCAGCAGAGGTGAGTCCGGGACAGGGACCTACGAGCAGTACTTC. Complete variable domain (other parts from reference TRBV28 and TRBJ2-7): DVKVTQSSRYLVKRTGEKVFLECVQDMDHENMFWYRQDPGLGLRLIYFSYDVKMKEKGDIPEGYSVSREKKERFSLILESASTNQTSMYLCASRGESGTGTYEQYFGPGTRLTVT.

The V gene is TRBV6-1, the J gene TRBJ2-4; a weak D match, TRBD1 (5 bases). This CDR3 is built from 14 residues. Trimming took off 6 bases at V and 1 base at J, with 10 bases between the two ends. In germline, CDR1 is MNHNS, CDR2 SASEGT. The CDR3 region is CASRETVAKNIQYF. CDR3 in DNA: TGTGCCAGCAGAGAGACAGTGGCCAAAAACATTCAGTACTTC.

The chain has TRBV7-2 and TRBJ2-7; 7 bases are a match to TRBD1. The germline V gene has CDR1 SGHTA and CDR2 FQGNSA. Trimming took 3 bases from V and 1 from J; bases not matched to a gene: 6. The length of the CDR3 is 15 residues. CDR3 nucleotide sequence: TGTGCCAGCAGCTTCCGGGACAGCTATTCCTACGAGCAGTACTTC. Translated, it gives CASSFRDSYSYEQYF.

The chain combines TRBV27 with TRBJ1-2, with D perhaps TRBD1 (5 bases). The CDR3 extends over 13 amino acids. V shed 3 bases and J shed 0 bases, with 5 bases lying between them. The germline gives CDR1 MNHEY, CDR2 SMNVEV (reference sequence). CDR3 DNA sequence: TGTGCCAGCAGTTTGACAGCTAACTATGGCTACACCTTC. It is translated as CASSLTANYGYTF.